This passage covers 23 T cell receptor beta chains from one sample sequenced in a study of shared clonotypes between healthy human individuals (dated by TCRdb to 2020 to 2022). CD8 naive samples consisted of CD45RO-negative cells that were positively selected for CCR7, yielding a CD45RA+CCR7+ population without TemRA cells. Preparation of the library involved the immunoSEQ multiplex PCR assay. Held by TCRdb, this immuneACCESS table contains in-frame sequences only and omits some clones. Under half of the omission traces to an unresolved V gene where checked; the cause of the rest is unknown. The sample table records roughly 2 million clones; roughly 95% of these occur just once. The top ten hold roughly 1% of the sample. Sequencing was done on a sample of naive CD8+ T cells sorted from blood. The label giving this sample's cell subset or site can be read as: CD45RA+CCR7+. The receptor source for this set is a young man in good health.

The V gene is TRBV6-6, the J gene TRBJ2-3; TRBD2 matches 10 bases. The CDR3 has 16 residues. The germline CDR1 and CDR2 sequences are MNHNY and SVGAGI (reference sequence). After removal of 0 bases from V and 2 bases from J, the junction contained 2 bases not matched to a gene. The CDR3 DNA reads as TGTGCCAGCAGTTACTCACTAGCGGGGAACACAGATACGCAGTATTTT. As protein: CASSYSLAGNTDTQYF.

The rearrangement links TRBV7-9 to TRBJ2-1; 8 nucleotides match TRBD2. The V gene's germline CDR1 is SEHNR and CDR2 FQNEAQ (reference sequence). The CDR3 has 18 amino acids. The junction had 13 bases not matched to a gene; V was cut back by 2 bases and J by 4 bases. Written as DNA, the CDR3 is TGTGCCAGCAGCTTAAGTCCCTGGGGAAGCGGGAGTTACAATGAGCAGTTCTTC. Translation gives CASSLSPWGSGSYNEQFF.

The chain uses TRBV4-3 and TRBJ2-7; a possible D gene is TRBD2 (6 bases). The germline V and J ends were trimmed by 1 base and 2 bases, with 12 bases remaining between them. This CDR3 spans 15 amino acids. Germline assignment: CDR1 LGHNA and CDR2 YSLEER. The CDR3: CASSQVGRSTYEQYF. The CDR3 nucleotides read TGCGCCAGCAGCCAAGTAGGGAGGTCGACCTACGAGCAGTACTTC.

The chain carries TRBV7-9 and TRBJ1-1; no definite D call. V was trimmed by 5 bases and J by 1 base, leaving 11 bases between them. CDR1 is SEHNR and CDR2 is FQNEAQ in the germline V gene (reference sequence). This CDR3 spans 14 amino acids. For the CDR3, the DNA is TGTGCCAGCAGCCCCCTACCTGAGAACACTGAAGCTTTCTTT. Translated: CASSPLPENTEAFF.

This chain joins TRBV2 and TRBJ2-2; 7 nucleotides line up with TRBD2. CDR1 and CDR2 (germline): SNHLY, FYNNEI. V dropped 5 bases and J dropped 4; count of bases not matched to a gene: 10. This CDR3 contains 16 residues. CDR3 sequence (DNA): TGTGCCAGCAGTCTCCAGGGTTCGGGGGGCACCGGGGAGCTGTTTTTT. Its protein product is CASSLQGSGGTGELFF.

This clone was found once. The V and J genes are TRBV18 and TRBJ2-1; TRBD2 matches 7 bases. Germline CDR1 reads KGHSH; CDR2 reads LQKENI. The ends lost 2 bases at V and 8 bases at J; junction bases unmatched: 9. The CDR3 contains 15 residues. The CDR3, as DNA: TGTGCCAGCTCACCAAGTAGCGGGCTGCCCCATGAGCAGTTCTTC. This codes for CASSPSSGLPHEQFF.

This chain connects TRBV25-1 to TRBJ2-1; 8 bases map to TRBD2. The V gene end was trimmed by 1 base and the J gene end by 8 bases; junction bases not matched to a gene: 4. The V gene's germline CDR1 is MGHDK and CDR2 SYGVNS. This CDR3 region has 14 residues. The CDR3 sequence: CASSEFGTRDEQFF. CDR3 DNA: TGTGCCAGCAGTGAATTTGGGACTAGAGATGAGCAGTTCTTC.

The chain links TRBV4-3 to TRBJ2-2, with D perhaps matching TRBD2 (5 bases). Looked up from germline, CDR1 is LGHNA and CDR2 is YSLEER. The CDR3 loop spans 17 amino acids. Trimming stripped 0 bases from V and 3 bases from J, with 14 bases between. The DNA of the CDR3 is TGCGCCAGCAGCCAAGATGGGTGGGAGAAGGACACCGGGGAGCTGTTTTTT. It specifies CASSQDGWEKDTGELFF.

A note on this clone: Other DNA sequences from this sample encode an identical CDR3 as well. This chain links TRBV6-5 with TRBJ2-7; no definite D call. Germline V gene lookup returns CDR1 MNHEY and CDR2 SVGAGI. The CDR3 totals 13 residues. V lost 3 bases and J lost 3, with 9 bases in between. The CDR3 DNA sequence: TGTGCCAGCAGTTATAATAGGAACTACGAGCAGTACTTC. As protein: CASSYNRNYEQYF.

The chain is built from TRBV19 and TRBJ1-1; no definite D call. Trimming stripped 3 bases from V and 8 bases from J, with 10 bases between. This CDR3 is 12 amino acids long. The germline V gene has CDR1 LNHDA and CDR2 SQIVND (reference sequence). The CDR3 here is CASSIGKEEAFF. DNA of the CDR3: TGTGCCAGTAGTATTGGGAAAGAAGAAGCTTTCTTT.

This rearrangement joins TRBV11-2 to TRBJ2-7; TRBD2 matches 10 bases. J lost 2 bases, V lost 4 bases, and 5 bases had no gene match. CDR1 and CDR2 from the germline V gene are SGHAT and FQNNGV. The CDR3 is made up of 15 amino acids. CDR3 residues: CASSYSSGGAYEQYF. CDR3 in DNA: TGTGCCAGCAGCTATTCTAGCGGGGGTGCCTACGAGCAGTACTTC. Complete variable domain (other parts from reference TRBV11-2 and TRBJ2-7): EAGVAQSPRYKIIEKRQSVAFWCNPISGHATLYWYQQILGQGPKLLIQFQNNGVVDDSQLPKDRFSAERLKGVDSTLKIQPAKLEDSAVYLCASSYSSGGAYEQYFGPGTRLTVT.

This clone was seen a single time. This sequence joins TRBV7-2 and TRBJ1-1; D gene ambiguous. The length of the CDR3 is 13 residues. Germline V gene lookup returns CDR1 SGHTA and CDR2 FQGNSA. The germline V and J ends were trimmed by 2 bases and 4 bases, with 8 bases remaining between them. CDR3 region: CASSLFPGTEAFF. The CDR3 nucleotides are TGTGCCAGCAGCTTATTCCCCGGCACTGAAGCTTTCTTT.

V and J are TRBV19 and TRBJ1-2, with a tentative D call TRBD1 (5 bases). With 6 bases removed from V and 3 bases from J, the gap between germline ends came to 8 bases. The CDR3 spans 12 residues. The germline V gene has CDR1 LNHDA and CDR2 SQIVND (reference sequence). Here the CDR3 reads CASRGEYYGYTF. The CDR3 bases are TGTGCCAGTAGGGGGGAGTACTATGGCTACACCTTC.

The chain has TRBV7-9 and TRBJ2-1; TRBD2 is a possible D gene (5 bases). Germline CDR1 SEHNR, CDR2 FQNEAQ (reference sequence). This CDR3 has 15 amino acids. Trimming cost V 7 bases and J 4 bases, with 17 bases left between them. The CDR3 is CASTPERIPYNEQFF. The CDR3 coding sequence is TGTGCCAGCACCCCCGAGCGGATACCGTACAATGAGCAGTTCTTC.

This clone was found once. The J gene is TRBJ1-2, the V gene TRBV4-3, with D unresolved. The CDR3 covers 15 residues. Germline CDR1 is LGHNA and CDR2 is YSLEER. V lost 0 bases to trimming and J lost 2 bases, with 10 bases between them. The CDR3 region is CASSQDRHTNYGYTF. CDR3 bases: TGCGCCAGCAGCCAAGATCGCCACACCAACTATGGCTACACCTTC.

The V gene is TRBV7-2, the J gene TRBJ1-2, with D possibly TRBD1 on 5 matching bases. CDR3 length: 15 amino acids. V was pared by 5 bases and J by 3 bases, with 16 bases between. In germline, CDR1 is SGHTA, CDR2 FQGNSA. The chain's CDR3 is CASSPAGGNDYGYTF. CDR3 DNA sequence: TGTGCCAGCAGCCCTGCGGGGGGGAATGACTATGGCTACACCTTC.

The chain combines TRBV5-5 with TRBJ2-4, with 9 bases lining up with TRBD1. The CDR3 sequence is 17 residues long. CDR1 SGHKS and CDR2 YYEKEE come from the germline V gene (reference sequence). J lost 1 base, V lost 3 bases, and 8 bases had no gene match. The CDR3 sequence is CASSSPGQGPAKNIQYF. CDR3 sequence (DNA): TGTGCCAGCAGCTCGCCGGGACAGGGCCCGGCCAAAAACATTCAGTACTTC.

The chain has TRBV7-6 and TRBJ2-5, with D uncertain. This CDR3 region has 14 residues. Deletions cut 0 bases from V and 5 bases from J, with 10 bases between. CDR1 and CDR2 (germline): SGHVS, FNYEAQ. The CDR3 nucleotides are TGTGCCAGCAGCTTAGCGTCCAGGCGGGAGACCCAGTACTTC. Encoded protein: CASSLASRRETQYF.

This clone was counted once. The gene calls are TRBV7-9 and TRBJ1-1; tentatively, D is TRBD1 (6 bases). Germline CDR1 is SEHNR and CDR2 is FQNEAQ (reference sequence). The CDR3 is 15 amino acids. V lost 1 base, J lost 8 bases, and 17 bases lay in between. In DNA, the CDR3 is TGTGCCAGCAGCTTAGGGGCAGGGGCAATGATAGAAGCTTTCTTT. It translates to CASSLGAGAMIEAFF. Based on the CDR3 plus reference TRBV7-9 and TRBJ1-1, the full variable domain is DTGVSQNPRHKITKRGQNVTFRCDPISEHNRLYWYRQTLGQGPEFLTYFQNEAQLEKSRLLSDRFSAERPKGSFSTLEIQRTEQGDSAMYLCASSLGAGAMIEAFFGQGTRLTVV.

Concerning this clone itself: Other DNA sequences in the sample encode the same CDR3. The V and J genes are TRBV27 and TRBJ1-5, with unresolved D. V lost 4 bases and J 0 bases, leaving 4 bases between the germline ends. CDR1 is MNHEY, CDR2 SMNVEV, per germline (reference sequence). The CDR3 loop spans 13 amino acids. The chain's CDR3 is CASSSDSNQPQHF. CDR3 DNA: TGTGCCAGCAGTTCAGATAGCAATCAGCCCCAGCATTTT.

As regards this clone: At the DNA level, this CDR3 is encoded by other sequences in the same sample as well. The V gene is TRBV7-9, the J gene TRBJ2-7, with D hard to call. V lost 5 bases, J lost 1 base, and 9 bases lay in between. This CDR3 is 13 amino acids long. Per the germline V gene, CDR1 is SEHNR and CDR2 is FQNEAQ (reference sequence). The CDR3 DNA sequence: TGTGCCAGCAGCCCATCGGCTTCCTACGAGCAGTACTTC. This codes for CASSPSASYEQYF.

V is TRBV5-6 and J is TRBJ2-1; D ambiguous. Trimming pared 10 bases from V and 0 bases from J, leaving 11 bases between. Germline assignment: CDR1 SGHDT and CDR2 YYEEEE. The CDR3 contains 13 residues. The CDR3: CAGGSGSYNEQFF. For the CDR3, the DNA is TGTGCCGGTGGGTCGGGCTCCTACAATGAGCAGTTCTTC.

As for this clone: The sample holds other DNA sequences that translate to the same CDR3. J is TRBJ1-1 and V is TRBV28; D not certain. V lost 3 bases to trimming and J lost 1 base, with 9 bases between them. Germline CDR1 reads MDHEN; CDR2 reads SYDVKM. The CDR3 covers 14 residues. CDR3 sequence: CASSFRGGNTEAFF. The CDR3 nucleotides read TGTGCCAGCAGTTTCAGAGGAGGGAACACTGAAGCTTTCTTT.